This T cell receptor (beta chain) emerged from a study of T cell repertoires in cytomegalovirus infection. Study at large: Signatures in public TCR beta sequences pointed to both CMV infection and matching HLA type.

Findings of the study overall: CMV carriers having the relevant HLA were flagged by cumulative public TCR beta family frequency. The study found HLA-C-restricted CMV-specific TCR beta clonotypes dominating the ex vivo response.

TCRdb independently ran MiXCR on the reads; one entry per CDR3 protein. The table shows around 320,000 distinct CDR3 sequences, with over 7.5% occurring only once. V lost 5 bases to trimming and J lost 6 bases, with 15 bases between them. CDR1 MNHEY and CDR2 SMNVEV come from the germline V gene (reference sequence). The CDR3 has 14 amino acids. With respect to this clonotype: What it recognizes is unknown.

The sequenced sample consisted of PBMCs. The TCR sequence derives from a human donor in good health (CMV status not recorded). Some clones in this sample may be carry-over from other donors' samples. This chain connects TRBV27 to TRBJ2-3; D possibly corresponds to TRBD1 (5 bases). CDR3 in DNA: TGTGCCAGCAGTACCCACCGGACATACGATACGCAGTATTTT. This encodes CASSTHRTYDTQYF.